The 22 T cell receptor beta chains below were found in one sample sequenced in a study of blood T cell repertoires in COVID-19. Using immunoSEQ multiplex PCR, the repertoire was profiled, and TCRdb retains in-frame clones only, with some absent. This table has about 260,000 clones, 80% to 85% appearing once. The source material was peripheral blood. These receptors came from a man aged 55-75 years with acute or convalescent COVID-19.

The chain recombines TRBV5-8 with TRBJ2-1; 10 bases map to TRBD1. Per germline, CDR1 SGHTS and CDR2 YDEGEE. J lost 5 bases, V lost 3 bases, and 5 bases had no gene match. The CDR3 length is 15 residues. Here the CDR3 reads CASSSGTGENNEQFF. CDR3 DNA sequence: TGTGCCAGCAGCTCCGGGACAGGGGAAAACAATGAGCAGTTCTTC.

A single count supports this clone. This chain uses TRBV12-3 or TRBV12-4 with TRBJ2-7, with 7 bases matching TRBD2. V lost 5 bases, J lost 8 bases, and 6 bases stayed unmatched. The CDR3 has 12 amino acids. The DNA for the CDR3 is TGTGCCAGCAGTCCCCAACTAGCGCAGCAGTACTTC. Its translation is CASSPQLAQQYF.

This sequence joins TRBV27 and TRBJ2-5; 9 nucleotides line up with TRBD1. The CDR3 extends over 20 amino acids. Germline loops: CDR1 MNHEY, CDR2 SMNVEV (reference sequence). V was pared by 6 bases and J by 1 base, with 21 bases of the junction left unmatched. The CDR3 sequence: CASSQMTGGLIGTFQETQYF. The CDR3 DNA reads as TGTGCCAGCAGCCAGATGACAGGGGGGCTAATTGGGACCTTCCAAGAGACCCAGTACTTC.

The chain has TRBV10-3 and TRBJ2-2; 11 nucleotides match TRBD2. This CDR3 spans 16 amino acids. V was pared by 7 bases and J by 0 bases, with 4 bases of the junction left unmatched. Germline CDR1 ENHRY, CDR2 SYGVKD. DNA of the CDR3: TGTGCCATCACGAAGACTAGCGGGACGAACACCGGGGAGCTGTTTTTT. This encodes CAITKTSGTNTGELFF.

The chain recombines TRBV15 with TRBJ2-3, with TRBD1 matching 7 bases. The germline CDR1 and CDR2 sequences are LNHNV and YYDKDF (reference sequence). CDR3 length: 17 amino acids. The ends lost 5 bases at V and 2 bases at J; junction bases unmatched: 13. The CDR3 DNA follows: TGTGCCACCAGCCCGCCCAGGACAGGCCTTTACACAGATACGCAGTATTTT. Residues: CATSPPRTGLYTDTQYF.

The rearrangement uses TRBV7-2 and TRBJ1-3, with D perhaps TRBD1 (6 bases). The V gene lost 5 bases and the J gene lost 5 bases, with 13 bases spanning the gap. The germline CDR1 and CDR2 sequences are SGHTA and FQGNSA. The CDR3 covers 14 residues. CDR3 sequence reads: CASSLNRARNTIYF. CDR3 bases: TGTGCCAGCAGCCTTAACAGGGCAAGAAACACCATATATTTT.

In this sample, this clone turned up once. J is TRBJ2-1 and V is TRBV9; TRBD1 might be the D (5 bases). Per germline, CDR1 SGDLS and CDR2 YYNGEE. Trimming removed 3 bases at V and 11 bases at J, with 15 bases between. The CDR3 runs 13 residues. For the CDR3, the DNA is TGTGCCAGCAGCGCATCCGGCCAGGGAAAGCAGTTCTTC. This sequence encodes CASSASGQGKQFF.

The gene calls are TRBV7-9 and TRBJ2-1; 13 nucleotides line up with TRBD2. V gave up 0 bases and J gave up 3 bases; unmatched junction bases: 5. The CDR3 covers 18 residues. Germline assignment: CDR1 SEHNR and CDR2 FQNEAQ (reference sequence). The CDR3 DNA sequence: TGTGCCAGCAGCTTAGCCGGGACTAGCGGGACCCGCTACAATGAGCAGTTCTTC. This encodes CASSLAGTSGTRYNEQFF.

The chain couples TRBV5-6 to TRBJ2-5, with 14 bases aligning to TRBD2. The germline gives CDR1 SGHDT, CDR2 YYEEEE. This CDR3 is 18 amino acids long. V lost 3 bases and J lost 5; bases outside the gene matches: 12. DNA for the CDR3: TGTGCCAGCAGCTGGGGACTAGCGGGAGAGGGAGGTATGGAGACCCAGTACTTC. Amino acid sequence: CASSWGLAGEGGMETQYF.

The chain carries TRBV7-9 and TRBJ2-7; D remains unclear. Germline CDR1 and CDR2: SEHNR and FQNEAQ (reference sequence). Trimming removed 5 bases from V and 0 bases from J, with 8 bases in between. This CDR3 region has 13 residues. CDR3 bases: TGTGCCAGCAGCACCACACCCTCCTACGAGCAGTACTTC. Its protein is CASSTTPSYEQYF.

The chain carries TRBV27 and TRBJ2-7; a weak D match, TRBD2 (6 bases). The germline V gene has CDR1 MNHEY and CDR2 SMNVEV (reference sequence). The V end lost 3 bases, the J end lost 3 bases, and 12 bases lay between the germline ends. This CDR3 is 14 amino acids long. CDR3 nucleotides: TGTGCCAGCAGTTTTGCGGGATCGGTCTACGAGCAGTACTTC. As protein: CASSFAGSVYEQYF.

CDR3 coding DNA: TGTGCCAGCAGCCAAGGACTTACAGATACGCAGTATTTT. This translates into CASSQGLTDTQYF. The chain joins TRBV3-1 (or the pseudogene TRBV3-2) to TRBJ2-3; D is ambiguous. V lost 1 base, J lost 3 bases, and 5 bases lay in between. This CDR3 has 13 residues. Germline CDR1 LGHDT, CDR2 YNNKEL (reference sequence).

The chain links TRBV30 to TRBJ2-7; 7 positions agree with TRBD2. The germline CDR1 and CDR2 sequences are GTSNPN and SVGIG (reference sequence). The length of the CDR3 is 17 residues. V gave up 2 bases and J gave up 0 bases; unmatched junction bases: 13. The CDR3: CAWSPPGLADRSYEQYF. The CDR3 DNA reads TGTGCCTGGAGTCCCCCCGGGCTAGCGGACCGCTCCTACGAGCAGTACTTC. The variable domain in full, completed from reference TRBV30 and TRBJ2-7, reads SQTIHQWPATLVQPVGSPLSLECTVEGTSNPNLYWYRQAAGRGLQLLFYSVGIGQISSEVPQNLSASRPQDRQFILSSKKLLLSDSGFYLCAWSPPGLADRSYEQYFGPGTRLTVT.

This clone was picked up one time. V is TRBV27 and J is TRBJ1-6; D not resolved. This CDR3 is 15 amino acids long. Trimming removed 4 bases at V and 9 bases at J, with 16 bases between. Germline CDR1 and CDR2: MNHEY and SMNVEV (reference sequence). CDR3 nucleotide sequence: TGTGCCAGCAGTTGGACGGGGAACTGGGCTTCACCCCTCCACTTT. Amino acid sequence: CASSWTGNWASPLHF.

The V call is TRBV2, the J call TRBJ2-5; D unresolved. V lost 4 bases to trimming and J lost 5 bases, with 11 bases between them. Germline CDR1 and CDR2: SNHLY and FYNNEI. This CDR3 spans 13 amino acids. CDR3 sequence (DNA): TGTGCCAGCAGTGGAGCGCGGTGGGAGACCCAGTACTTC. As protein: CASSGARWETQYF. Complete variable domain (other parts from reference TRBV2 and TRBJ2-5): EPEVTQTPSHQVTQMGQEVILRCVPISNHLYFYWYRQILGQKVEFLVSFYNNEISEKSEIFDDQFSVERPDGSNFTLKIRSTKLEDSAMYFCASSGARWETQYFGPGTRLLVL.

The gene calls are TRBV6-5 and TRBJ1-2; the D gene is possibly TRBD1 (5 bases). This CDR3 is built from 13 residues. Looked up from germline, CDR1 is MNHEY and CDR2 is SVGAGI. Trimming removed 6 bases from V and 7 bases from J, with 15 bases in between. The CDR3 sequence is CASSNGGVLGYTF. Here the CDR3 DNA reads TGTGCCAGCAGCAACGGGGGGGTTCTTGGCTACACCTTC.

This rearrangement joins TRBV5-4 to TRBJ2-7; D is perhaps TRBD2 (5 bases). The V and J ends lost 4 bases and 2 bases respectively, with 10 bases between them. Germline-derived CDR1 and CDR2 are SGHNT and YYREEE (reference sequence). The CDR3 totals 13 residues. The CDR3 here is CASSPAGAYEQYF. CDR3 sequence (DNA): TGTGCCAGCAGCCCCGCCGGGGCCTACGAGCAGTACTTC.

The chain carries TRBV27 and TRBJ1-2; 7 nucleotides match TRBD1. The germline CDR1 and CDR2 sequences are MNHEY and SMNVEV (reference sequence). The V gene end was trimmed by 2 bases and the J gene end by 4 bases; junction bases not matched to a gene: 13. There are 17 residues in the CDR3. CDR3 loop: CASSLRGGFRGPYGYTF. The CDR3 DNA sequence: TGTGCCAGCAGTTTAAGGGGCGGCTTTAGGGGGCCCTATGGCTACACCTTC.

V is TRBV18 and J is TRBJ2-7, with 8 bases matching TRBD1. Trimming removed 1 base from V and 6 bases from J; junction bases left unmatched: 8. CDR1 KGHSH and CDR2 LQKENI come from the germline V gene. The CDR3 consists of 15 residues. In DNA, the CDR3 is TGTGCCAGCTCACCACGGTACCAGGGGGCCGGCGAGCAGTACTTC. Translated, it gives CASSPRYQGAGEQYF.

CDR3 bases: TGTGCCAGCAGCTCGCATAGCGGGAGGGCCAGCACAGATACGCAGTATTTT. It encodes CASSSHSGRASTDTQYF. This rearrangement joins TRBV7-8 to TRBJ2-3; TRBD2 aligns across 11 bases. CDR1 and CDR2 (germline): SGHVS, FQNEAQ. The CDR3 sequence is 17 residues long. Germline trimming cut 4 bases from V and 0 bases from J; bases unmatched to any gene: 6.

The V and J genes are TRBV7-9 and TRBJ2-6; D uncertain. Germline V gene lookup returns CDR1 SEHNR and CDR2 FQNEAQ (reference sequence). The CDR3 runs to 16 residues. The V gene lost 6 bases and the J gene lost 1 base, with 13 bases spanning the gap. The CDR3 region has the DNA TGTGCCAGCAGGCCTAATCGGAGTTCTGGGGCCAACGTCCTGACTTTC. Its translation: CASRPNRSSGANVLTF. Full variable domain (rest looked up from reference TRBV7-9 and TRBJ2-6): DTGVSQNPRHKITKRGQNVTFRCDPISEHNRLYWYRQTLGQGPEFLTYFQNEAQLEKSRLLSDRFSAERPKGSFSTLEIQRTEQGDSAMYLCASRPNRSSGANVLTFGAGSRLTVL.

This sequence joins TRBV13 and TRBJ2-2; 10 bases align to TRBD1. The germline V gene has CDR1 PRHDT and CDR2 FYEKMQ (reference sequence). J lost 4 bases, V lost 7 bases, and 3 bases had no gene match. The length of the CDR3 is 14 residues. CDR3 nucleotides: TGTGCCAGCACCGACAGGGGGCTCACCGGGGAGCTGTTTTTT. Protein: CASTDRGLTGELFF.